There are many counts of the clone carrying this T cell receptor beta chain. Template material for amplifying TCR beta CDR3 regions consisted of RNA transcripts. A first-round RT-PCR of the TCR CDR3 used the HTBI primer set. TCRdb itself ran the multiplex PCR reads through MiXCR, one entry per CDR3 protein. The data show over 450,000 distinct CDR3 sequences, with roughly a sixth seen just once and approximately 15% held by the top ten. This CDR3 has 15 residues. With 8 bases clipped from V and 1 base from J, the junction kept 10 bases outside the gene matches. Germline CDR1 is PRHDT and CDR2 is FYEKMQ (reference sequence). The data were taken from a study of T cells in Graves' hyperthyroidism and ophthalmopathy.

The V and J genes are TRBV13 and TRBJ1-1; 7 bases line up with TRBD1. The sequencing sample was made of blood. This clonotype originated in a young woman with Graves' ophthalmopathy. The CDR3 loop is CASYPKGARNTEAFF. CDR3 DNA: TGTGCCAGCTATCCCAAGGGGGCGCGGAACACTGAAGCTTTCTTT. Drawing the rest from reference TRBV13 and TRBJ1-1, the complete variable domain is AAGVIQSPRHLIKEKRETATLKCYPIPRHDTVYWYQQGPGQDPQFLISFYEKMQSDKGSIPDRFSAQQFSDYHSELNMSSLELGDSALYFCASYPKGARNTEAFFGQGTRLTVV.